Listed below are T cell receptor beta chains from one sample, sequenced in a study of T cell repertoires in cytomegalovirus infection. Via MiXCR, TCRdb re-called the reads, giving one row per CDR3 protein. The data hold approximately 500,000 distinct CDR3 sequences, with approximately 15% observed a single time. Specimen: CD8+ T cells from PBMCs. These TCRs come from a human donor in good health (CMV status not recorded). Some clones in this sample may be carry-over from other donors' samples. CDR3s include the opening cysteine and the closing phenylalanine or tryptophan. A D gene is named only where the DNA matches it firmly. Clone size, where shown, is once, few, many, or a class for clones that have expanded.

j_call v_call clone_size d_call cdr3_length cdr3_aa cdr3_nt
TRBJ2-5 TRBV27 - - 13 CASRWAGMETQYF TGTGCCAGCAGATGGGCGGGAATGGAGACCCAGTACTTC
TRBJ2-3 TRBV28 - TRBD1 17 CASSFGPDRDGSDTQYF TGTGCCAGCAGTTTTGGTCCCGACAGGGACGGGTCAGATACGCAGTATTTT
TRBJ2-1 TRBV7-8 many TRBD2 16 CASSSPLAGGRSEQFF TGTGCCAGCAGCTCCCCCCTAGCGGGAGGCCGGTCCGAGCAGTTCTTC
TRBJ1-1 TRBV19 many - 15 CASSTAQGLDTEAFF TGTGCCAGTAGTACAGCTCAGGGGTTAGACACTGAAGCTTTCTTT
TRBJ2-1 TRBV10-3 many - 16 CAISESEMGAYNEQFF TGTGCCATCAGTGAGTCGGAAATGGGGGCTTACAATGAGCAGTTCTTC
TRBJ1-3 TRBV27 many - 14 CASSSFRSGNTIYF TGTGCCAGCAGTTCGTTTCGGTCTGGAAACACCATATATTTT
TRBJ2-4 TRBV10-3 many - 20 CAISESITQYTKKVKNIQYF TGTGCCATCAGTGAGTCGATTACCCAATACACGAAAAAGGTCAAAAACATTCAGTACTTC
TRBJ1-1 TRBV13 many - 17 CASSFPGPWVLNTEAFF TGTGCCAGCAGCTTTCCGGGTCCCTGGGTATTGAACACTGAAGCTTTCTTT
TRBJ2-2 TRBV7-3 many - 13 CASSSDQTGELFF TGTGCCAGCTCTAGCGACCAAACCGGGGAGCTGTTTTTT
TRBJ1-5 TRBV2 - - 14 CASRTGRGNQPQHF TGTGCCAGCAGGACCGGAAGGGGGAATCAGCCCCAGCATTTT
TRBJ1-5 TRBV10-3 few - 12 CAISQGGQPQHF TGTGCCATCAGCCAGGGAGGCCAGCCCCAGCATTTT
TRBJ1-4 TRBV6-5 - TRBD1 15 CASSGTGGPNEKLFF TGTGCCAGCAGTGGGACAGGGGGCCCTAATGAAAAACTGTTTTTT
TRBJ2-7 TRBV6-1 many - 22 CASSEASVLFFQGGVVSYEQYF TGTGCCAGCAGTGAAGCGTCGGTGCTATTTTTCCAGGGCGGAGTCGTCTCCTACGAGCAGTACTTC
TRBJ2-3 TRBV4-3 - - 15 CASSQDEPSIDTQYF TGCGCCAGCAGCCAAGACGAGCCTAGCATAGATACGCAGTATTTT
TRBJ1-6 TRBV12-3/TRBV12-4 - - 19 CASSSHSYRRGAYSSPLHF TGTGCCAGCAGTTCCCATTCATACAGGCGAGGGGCCTATAGTTCACCCCTCCACTTT
TRBJ1-2 TRBV11-2 few - 15 CASSLEGGANYGYTF TGTGCCAGCAGCTTAGAGGGGGGAGCTAACTATGGCTACACCTTC
TRBJ2-7 TRBV6-6 few - 13 CASRITLRAEQYF TGTGCCAGCAGAATTACTCTCCGGGCCGAGCAGTACTTC
TRBJ1-6 TRBV23-1 many - 14 CASTQVRDNSPLHF TGCGCCAGCACCCAGGTGCGGGATAATTCACCCCTCCACTTT
TRBJ2-7 TRBV19 - - 15 CASSIGPGVAYERYF TGTGCCAGTAGTATAGGCCCGGGAGTCGCCTACGAGCGGTACTTC
TRBJ2-5 TRBV10-3 - TRBD2 13 CAIRSGGDETQYF TGTGCCATCAGAAGCGGGGGGGATGAGACCCAGTACTTC
TRBJ1-2 TRBV2 few TRBD1 12 CASRGTVYGYTF TGTGCCAGCCGAGGGACAGTGTATGGCTACACCTTC
TRBJ2-2 TRBV7-9 - TRBD2 14 CASSSPSGRRELFF TGTGCCAGCAGCTCCCCTAGCGGGAGGCGGGAGCTGTTTTTT
TRBJ2-1 TRBV9 - TRBD2 15 CASSFGTSGSYEQFF TGTGCCAGCAGCTTCGGGACTAGCGGGAGTTATGAGCAGTTCTTC
TRBJ1-6 TRBV6-1 - - 9 CASSEALHF TGTGCCAGCAGTGAAGCCCTCCACTTT
TRBJ2-1 TRBV27 many TRBD1 16 CASSPNGQAFYNEQFF TGTGCCAGCAGTCCAAATGGACAGGCTTTCTACAATGAGCAGTTCTTC
TRBJ2-3 TRBV30 few - 14 CAWSASGGADTQYF TGTGCCTGGAGTGCATCGGGTGGTGCGGATACGCAGTATTTT
TRBJ1-2 TRBV19 many TRBD1 16 CASSIYGTTPGGGYTF TGTGCCAGTAGTATTTACGGGACAACGCCAGGGGGAGGCTACACCTTC
TRBJ1-1 TRBV24-1 few TRBD1 14 CATPGQAVNTEAFF TGTGCCACACCTGGACAGGCCGTGAACACTGAAGCTTTCTTT
TRBJ2-3 TRBV29-1 - TRBD1 15 CSVDPLGQSTDTQYF TGCAGCGTTGATCCCCTGGGACAGAGCACAGATACGCAGTATTTT
TRBJ2-7 TRBV7-8 many TRBD1 16 CASSPSSRDRDYEQYF TGTGCCAGCAGCCCCAGCAGTAGGGACAGGGACTACGAGCAGTACTTC
TRBJ1-2 TRBV5-8 few - 15 CASSLAGRVRYGYTF TGTGCCAGCAGCTTGGCCGGGAGGGTTCGGTATGGCTACACCTTC
TRBJ2-7 TRBV10-3 few - 14 CAISESQWAYEQYF TGTGCCATCAGTGAGTCTCAGTGGGCCTACGAGCAGTACTTC
TRBJ2-3 TRBV7-9 many - 17 CASSALREALLWDTQYF TGTGCCAGCAGCGCCCTCCGGGAAGCCCTTCTGTGGGATACGCAGTATTTT
TRBJ2-1 TRBV15 many - 15 CATLPKSGVGNEQFF TGTGCCACCCTGCCCAAGTCGGGAGTGGGTAATGAGCAGTTCTTC
TRBJ2-5 TRBV20-1 - - 14 CSAKREMYQETQYF TGCAGTGCTAAGAGGGAGATGTACCAAGAGACCCAGTACTTC
TRBJ1-2 TRBV2 once - 14 CTSSEGSLNYGYTF TGTACCAGCAGTGAAGGGTCCCTTAACTATGGCTACACCTTC
TRBJ1-5 TRBV27 many TRBD1 15 CASSPWTGADQPQHF TGTGCCAGCAGCCCCTGGACAGGGGCCGATCAGCCCCAGCATTTT
TRBJ2-7 TRBV30 - TRBD2 12 CAWSVRGDEQYF TGTGCCTGGAGTGTACGGGGGGACGAGCAGTACTTC
TRBJ2-1 TRBV10-1 many TRBD1 15 CASSDSGTGVNEQFF TGCGCCAGCAGTGACTCCGGGACAGGAGTCAATGAGCAGTTCTTC
TRBJ2-5 TRBV7-9 - - 16 CASSPVLTVTQETQYF TGTGCCAGCAGCCCGGTCCTGACAGTAACTCAAGAGACCCAGTACTTC
TRBJ1-3 TRBV19 - - 15 CASSLSQYSGNTIYF TGTGCCAGTAGTCTGTCTCAGTACTCTGGAAACACCATATATTTT
TRBJ2-3 TRBV19 many TRBD2 15 CASTGAGGRTDTQYF TGTGCCAGTACCGGAGCGGGGGGGAGGACAGATACGCAGTATTTT
TRBJ2-1 TRBV6-1 many TRBD2 15 CASSQLAGGKYEQFF TGTGCCAGCAGTCAACTAGCGGGGGGCAAGTATGAGCAGTTCTTC
TRBJ1-1 TRBV12-5 many - 14 CASGFSDSYSEAFF TGTGCTAGTGGTTTCTCGGACAGCTATTCTGAAGCTTTCTTT
TRBJ2-3 TRBV6-5 - TRBD1 16 CASSPFAGTGTDTQYF TGTGCCAGCAGTCCGTTTGCCGGGACAGGGACAGATACGCAGTATTTT